Listed here are 10 T cell receptor beta chains from one sample, sequenced in a study of post-analysis software for immune sequencing data. Study conclusions and caveats: Relative to controls, patients had a few TRBV segments at higher frequency, with TRBV5-6, TRBV5-1 and TRBV20-1 among these.

Tagging with unique molecular identifiers was a feature of the TCR beta cDNA libraries. Each CDR3 protein is one row after TCRdb ran MiXCR on the PCR reads. The sample includes about 800,000 distinct CDR3 sequences, 30% of them seen just once. The antigens these receptors bind are not known. Material for sequencing was blood. The receptors derive from a girl between 10 and 17 years old with multiple sclerosis.

Details on this clonotype: The junction and the germline gene differ at one end; a read error may be behind it. The chain employs TRBV12-3 or TRBV12-4 and TRBJ2-1, with TRBD1 matching 8 bases. The CDR3 consists of 12 residues. CDR3: CASSLGSGQAVF. Written as DNA, the CDR3 is TGTGCCAGCAGTTTAGGCTCGGGACAGGCGGTCTTC.

This chain joins TRBV2 and TRBJ2-3; 8 nucleotides line up with TRBD1. Trimming removed 6 bases from V and 2 bases from J; junction bases left unmatched: 7. Germline V gives CDR1 SNHLY, CDR2 FYNNEI. The CDR3 runs 15 residues. The CDR3 is CASSARQGTTDTQYF. The CDR3, as DNA: TGTGCCAGCAGCGCTCGACAGGGGACCACAGATACGCAGTATTTT.

The chain carries TRBV13 and TRBJ2-5; TRBD1 aligns across 9 bases. Trimming at V came to 3 bases and at J to 3 bases, leaving 17 bases not matched to a gene. CDR1 and CDR2 from the germline V gene are PRHDT and FYEKMQ (reference sequence). The CDR3 totals 19 residues. The CDR3 spells CASSFARTSHRDREETQYF. CDR3 DNA sequence: TGTGCCAGCAGCTTCGCGAGAACGAGCCACCGGGACAGGGAAGAGACCCAGTACTTC.

The chain has TRBV12-3 or TRBV12-4 and TRBJ1-2; TRBD1 might be the D (6 bases). This CDR3 is built from 14 residues. The V end was cut by 0 bases, the J end by 4 bases, with 9 bases between. The CDR3 reads CASSLAQTGYGYTF. CDR3 nucleotide sequence: TGTGCCAGCAGTTTAGCCCAGACAGGCTATGGCTACACCTTC.

There are a few counts of this clonotype. The chain is built from TRBV5-1 and TRBJ1-1; D unresolved. V lost 7 bases, J lost 1 base, and 11 bases lay in between. Germline V gene lookup returns CDR1 SGHRS and CDR2 YFSETQ. The CDR3 contains 13 residues. This CDR3 is CASGRSGNTEAFF. For the CDR3, the DNA is TGCGCCAGCGGTAGGTCCGGGAACACTGAAGCTTTCTTT.

The V gene is TRBV27, the J gene TRBJ2-5; no definite D call. Germline assignment: CDR1 MNHEY and CDR2 SMNVEV (reference sequence). Trimming stripped 8 bases from V and 9 bases from J, with 16 bases between. The CDR3 is 12 amino acids. Here the CDR3 DNA reads TGTGCCAGCGGACGTCCGTGGGAAGCCCAGTACTTC. It translates to CASGRPWEAQYF.

The sample holds a few counts of this clonotype. This chain links TRBV9 with TRBJ2-1; D is possibly TRBD2 (5 bases). The CDR3 covers 14 residues. V was pared by 0 bases and J by 10 bases, with 14 bases between. Germline V gene sequence: CDR1 SGDLS, CDR2 YYNGEE. CDR3 region: CASSVATAGTEQFF. CDR3 nucleotides: TGTGCCAGCAGCGTAGCTACCGCGGGCACGGAGCAGTTCTTC.

This chain joins TRBV7-2 and TRBJ1-2; D remains ambiguous. The ends were cut back, 1 base at V and 6 bases at J, with 12 bases in the middle. This CDR3 contains 14 residues. Per the germline V gene, CDR1 is SGHTA and CDR2 is FQGNSA. The CDR3 coding sequence is TGTGCCAGCAGCTTAGGGCGCCAGGAAGATGGCTACACCTTC. Translated: CASSLGRQEDGYTF. Full variable domain (remainder filled in from reference TRBV7-2 and TRBJ1-2): GAGVSQSPSNKVTEKGKDVELRCDPISGHTALYWYRQSLGQGLEFLIYFQGNSAPDKSGLPSDRFSAERTGGSVSTLTIQRTQQEDSAVYLCASSLGRQEDGYTFGSGTRLTVV.

The gene calls are TRBV6-6 and TRBJ2-5; 10 bases fit TRBD2. Germline assignment: CDR1 MNHNY and CDR2 SVGAGI (reference sequence). The CDR3 spans 16 residues. V was clipped by 4 bases and J by 1 base; unmatched bases: 6. CDR3 sequence: CASSSKRGGIQETQYF. CDR3 in DNA: TGTGCCAGCAGTTCTAAGCGGGGGGGTATCCAAGAGACCCAGTACTTC.

This clonotype came up a few times. The chain links TRBV4-3 to TRBJ2-5, with 11 bases fitting TRBD2. V dropped 0 bases and J dropped 4; count of bases not matched to a gene: 7. From germline, CDR1 is LGHNA and CDR2 YSLEER. This CDR3 region has 17 residues. The DNA for the CDR3 is TGCGCCAGCAGCCAAGATCTTGCTAGCGGGAGGCCAGAGACCCAGTACTTC. Residues: CASSQDLASGRPETQYF.